This T cell receptor (beta chain) was observed in a study of T-cell reconstitution after alpha-beta-depleted transplantation in children (dated by TCRdb to the mid-2010s). About the investigation overall: The study quantitatively tracked T-cell immune reconstitution after TCRalphabeta/CD19-depleted allogeneic hematopoietic cell transplantation in children using TCR repertoire profiling. Here is what the overall study found, with its caveats: The high TCRbeta diversity at day 60 in some patients was ascribed to recipient T cells and intrathymic progenitors that had survived conditioning. Hyperexpanded clone frequencies declined over subsequent months; after one year, T-cell counts and TCRbeta diversity were mostly attributed to newly produced T cells. Apparently early alphabetaT-cell count recovery about two months after transplant reportedly relied on only several hundred rapidly expanded clones derived from non-depleted graft cells.

Sequences PRHDT (CDR1) and FYEKMQ (CDR2) are obtained from the germline V gene (reference sequence). The CDR3 starts with the cysteine, ends with the phenylalanine, and has 13 residues. The read is trimmed to its CDR3 DNA, 39 bases read in frame from base 1. Unmatched junction bases come to 3, with V trimmed by 5 bases and J by 3 bases. Remarks on this clonotype: The specificity of this receptor is unknown. No quality values exist for individual bases; no much larger clone is one base distant.

Interpreted using the paper, the treatment or condition label stands for: allogeneic hematopoietic cell transplantation with graft depleted of TCRalphabeta T cells and CD19 B cells. The children who served as transplant recipients had been given grafts of TCRalphabeta/CD19-depleted allogeneic hematopoietic cells. The protocol used for the library was PCR. These reads were obtained on an Illumina HiSeq 2500. Molecular barcoding was employed in the preparation of TCR libraries, with unique molecular identifiers being used to normalize TCRbeta repertoire quantification. The public reads were reprocessed in TCRdb via fastp at Q25 and MiXCR, keeping in-frame beta chains. Rows matching on CDR3 protein sequence are summarized as one entry with the most common DNA and genes. Counted in this sample were around 190,000 distinct CDR3 sequences; roughly 6.6% of them appeared once. 5.5% of the sample comes from the top ten.

The chain was built from TRBV13 and TRBJ2-7; 8 bases in the middle match TRBD2. The sequence was collected from a boy aged 2-15 years with acute lymphoblastic leukemia, due to receive a stem cell transplant. The sample consisted of PBMCs, taken before TCRalphabeta/CD19-depleted stem cell transplant. For the CDR3, the sequence is CASSPGLGYEQYF. The nucleotide sequence reads as follows: TGTGCCAGCAGCCCGGGACTAGGCTACGAGCAGTACTTC. Outside the CDR3, residues come from the reference TRBV13 and TRBJ2-7 proteins, so the full variable domain is: AAGVIQSPRHLIKEKRETATLKCYPIPRHDTVYWYQQGPGQDPQFLISFYEKMQSDKGSIPDRFSAQQFSDYHSELNMSSLELGDSALYFCASSPGLGYEQYFGPGTRLTVT.